This T cell receptor beta chain stems from a study of blood T cell repertoires in COVID-19. Authors' processing steps: It was from reference gene primer amplification that nucleated cell counts were estimated. Here immunoSEQ multiplex PCR was the method, and the copy in TCRdb shows in-frame clones only, minus some. The DNA gave D and trimming, while V, J and clone size come from that table. This repertoire shows under 250,000 clones, roughly 80% found once; its top ten account for less than 3.5%. This clone was detected only once. The CDR3 consists of 14 residues. Looked up from germline, CDR1 is LGHDT and CDR2 is YNNKEL (reference sequence). The V and J ends lost 2 bases and 7 bases respectively, with 15 bases between them.

J is TRBJ2-7 and V is TRBV3-1 (or the pseudogene TRBV3-2), with D perhaps TRBD1 (5 bases). The sample taken for sequencing was peripheral blood. This receptor was identified in a woman aged 18-29 years with acute or convalescent COVID-19. CDR3 DNA: TGTGCCAGCAGCCAAAAGGGAACAGGTGGGGAGCAGTACTTC. The encoded protein is CASSQKGTGGEQYF.